The present T cell receptor beta chain was sequenced within a study of cytomegalovirus exposure and HLA in healthy donors. The ends were cut back, 0 bases at V and 0 bases at J, with 7 bases in the middle. The CDR3 is 15 amino acids. Germline assignment: CDR1 SGDLS and CDR2 YYNGEE. The primer mix had 60 Vbeta and 13 Jbeta primers. Produced via immunoSEQ multiplex PCR; TCRdb's table is partial and in-frame only. The top ten clones hold around 2.7% of a sample with roughly 100,000 clones, roughly 71% of them seen once. The clonotype comes from a male donor in good health and CMV-seropositive. Sequencing was performed on PBMCs. The J gene is TRBJ1-3, the V gene TRBV9; D remains unclear. The CDR3 coding sequence is TGTGCCAGCAGCGTAGACAGCTTCTCTGGAAACACCATATATTTT. It translates to CASSVDSFSGNTIYF.